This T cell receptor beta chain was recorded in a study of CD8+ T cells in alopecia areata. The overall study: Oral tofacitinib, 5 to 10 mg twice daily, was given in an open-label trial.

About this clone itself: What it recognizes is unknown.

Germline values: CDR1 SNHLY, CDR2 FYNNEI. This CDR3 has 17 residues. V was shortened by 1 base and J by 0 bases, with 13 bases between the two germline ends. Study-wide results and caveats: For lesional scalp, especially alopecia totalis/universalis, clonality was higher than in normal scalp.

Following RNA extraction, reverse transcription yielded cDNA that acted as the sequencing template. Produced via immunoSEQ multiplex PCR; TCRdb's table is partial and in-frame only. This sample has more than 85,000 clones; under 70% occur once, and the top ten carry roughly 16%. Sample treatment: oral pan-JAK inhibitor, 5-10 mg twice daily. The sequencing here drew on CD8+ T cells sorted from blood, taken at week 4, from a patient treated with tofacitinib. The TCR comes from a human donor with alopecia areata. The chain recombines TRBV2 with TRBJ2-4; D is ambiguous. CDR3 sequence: CASSEVARKLAKNIQYF. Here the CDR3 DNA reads TGTGCCAGCAGTGAAGTAGCCAGGAAACTAGCCAAAAACATTCAGTACTTC.